This T cell receptor beta chain was obtained from a study of shared clonotypes between healthy human individuals. Assay used: immunoSEQ multiplex PCR; TCRdb lists only in-frame clones, some missing. The sample records roughly 1,000,000 clones, around three quarters being singletons. Germline CDR1 and CDR2: WNHNN and SYGVQD (reference sequence). V was cut by 0 bases and J by 9 bases, with 11 bases left in between. This CDR3 is 13 amino acids long. Overall study results and limits: Naive subsets generally had larger estimated richness than memory subsets.

Notes on this clone: Its cognate antigen is unknown.

The study drew all its donors from Caucasian adults living in Nashville, Tennessee. This rearrangement joins TRBV10-1 to TRBJ1-1; D not resolved. The origin of this receptor is a man aged 18 to 29 in good health. Some clones in this sample may be carry-over from other donors' samples. The sample was memory CD4+ T cells from PBMCs. Indicated subset: CD45RA-negative fraction. Here the CDR3 reads CASSESIDSQAFF. CDR3 DNA: TGCGCCAGCAGTGAGTCGATTGATTCTCAAGCTTTCTTT.